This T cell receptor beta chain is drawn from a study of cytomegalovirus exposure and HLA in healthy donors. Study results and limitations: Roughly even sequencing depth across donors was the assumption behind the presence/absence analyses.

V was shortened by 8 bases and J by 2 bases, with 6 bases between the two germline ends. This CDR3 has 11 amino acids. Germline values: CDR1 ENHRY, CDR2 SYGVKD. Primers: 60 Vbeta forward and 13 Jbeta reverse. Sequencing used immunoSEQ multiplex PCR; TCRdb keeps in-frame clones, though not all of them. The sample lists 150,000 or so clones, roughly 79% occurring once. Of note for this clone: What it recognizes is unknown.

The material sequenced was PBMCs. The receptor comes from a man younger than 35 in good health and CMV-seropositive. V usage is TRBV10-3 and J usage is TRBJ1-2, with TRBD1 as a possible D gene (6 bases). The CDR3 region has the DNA TGTGCCATCGGACAGAACTATGGCTACACCTTC. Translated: CAIGQNYGYTF.